These T cell receptor beta chains were read from a single sample in a study of Siglec-9 on CD8 T cells in melanoma. Using immunoSEQ multiplex PCR, the repertoire was profiled, and TCRdb retains in-frame clones only, with some absent. This sample has 25,000 to 30,000 clones, with 80% found just once. Input material: Siglec-9- CD8+ T cells sorted from blood. These receptors came from a human donor in good health. CDR3s include the opening cysteine and the closing phenylalanine or tryptophan.

V,J,CDR3
TRBV6-6,TRBJ1-5,CASSNRDKSNQPQHF
TRBV29-1,TRBJ2-2,CSVVAGTGELFF
TRBV7-6,TRBJ2-7,CASSSTTRTGDYEQYF
TRBV30,TRBJ2-1,CAWNPVASGGFRNEQFF
TRBV6-5,TRBJ2-6,CASSYGVGANVLTF
TRBV7-9,TRBJ2-5,CASRTGGERETQYF
TRBV14,TRBJ2-3,CANSPRRGQGTDTQYF
TRBV27,TRBJ2-7,CASSPGSGYEQYF
TRBV19,TRBJ1-4,CASSIWGIRINEKLFF
TRBV5-6,TRBJ2-7,CASSFDAGGPYGSYEQYF
TRBV7-6,TRBJ2-3,CASSPGLAGPPGTDTQYF
TRBV6-1,TRBJ1-2,CAGSESPGEDYGYTF